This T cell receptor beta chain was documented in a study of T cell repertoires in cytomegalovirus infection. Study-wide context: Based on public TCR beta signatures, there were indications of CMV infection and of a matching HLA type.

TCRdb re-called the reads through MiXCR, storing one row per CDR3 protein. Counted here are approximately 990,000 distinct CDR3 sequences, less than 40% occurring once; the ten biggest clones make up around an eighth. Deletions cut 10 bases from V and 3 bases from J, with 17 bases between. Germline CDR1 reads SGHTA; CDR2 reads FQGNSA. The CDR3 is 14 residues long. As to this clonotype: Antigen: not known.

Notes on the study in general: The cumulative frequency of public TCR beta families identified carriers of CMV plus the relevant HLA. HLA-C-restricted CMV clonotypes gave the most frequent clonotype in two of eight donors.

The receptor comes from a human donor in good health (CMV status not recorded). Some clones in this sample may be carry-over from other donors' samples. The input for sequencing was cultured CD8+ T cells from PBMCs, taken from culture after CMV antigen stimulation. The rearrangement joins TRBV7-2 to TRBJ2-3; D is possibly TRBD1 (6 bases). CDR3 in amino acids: CANHPGQGTDTQYF. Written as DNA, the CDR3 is TGTGCCAACCATCCGGGACAAGGGACAGATACGCAGTATTTT.